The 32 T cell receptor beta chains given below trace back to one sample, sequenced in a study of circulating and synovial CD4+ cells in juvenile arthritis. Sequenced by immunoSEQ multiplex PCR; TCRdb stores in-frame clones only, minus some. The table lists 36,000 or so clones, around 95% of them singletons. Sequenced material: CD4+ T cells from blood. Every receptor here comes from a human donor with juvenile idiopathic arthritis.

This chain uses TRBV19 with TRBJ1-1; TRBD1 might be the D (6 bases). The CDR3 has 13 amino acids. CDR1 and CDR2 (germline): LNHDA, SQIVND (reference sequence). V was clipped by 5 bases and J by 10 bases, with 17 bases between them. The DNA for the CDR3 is TGTGCCAGTAGTGATTCACAGGGTTTGGTAGCTTTCTTT. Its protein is CASSDSQGLVAFF.

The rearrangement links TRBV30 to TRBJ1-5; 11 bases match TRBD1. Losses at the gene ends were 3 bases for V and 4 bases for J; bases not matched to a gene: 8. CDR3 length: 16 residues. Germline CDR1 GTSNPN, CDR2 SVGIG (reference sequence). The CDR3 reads CAWRHSGQGANQPQHF. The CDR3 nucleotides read TGTGCCTGGAGACACAGCGGACAGGGGGCAAATCAGCCCCAGCATTTT.

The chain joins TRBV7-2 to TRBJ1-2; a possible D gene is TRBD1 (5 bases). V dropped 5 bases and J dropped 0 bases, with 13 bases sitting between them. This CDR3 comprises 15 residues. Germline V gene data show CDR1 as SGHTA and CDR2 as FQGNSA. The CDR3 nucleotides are TGTGCCAGCAGCACCACGCAGGGAACTAACTATGGCTACACCTTC. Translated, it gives CASSTTQGTNYGYTF. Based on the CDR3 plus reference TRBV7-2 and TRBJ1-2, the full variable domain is GAGVSQSPSNKVTEKGKDVELRCDPISGHTALYWYRQSLGQGLEFLIYFQGNSAPDKSGLPSDRFSAERTGGSVSTLTIQRTQQEDSAVYLCASSTTQGTNYGYTFGSGTRLTVV.

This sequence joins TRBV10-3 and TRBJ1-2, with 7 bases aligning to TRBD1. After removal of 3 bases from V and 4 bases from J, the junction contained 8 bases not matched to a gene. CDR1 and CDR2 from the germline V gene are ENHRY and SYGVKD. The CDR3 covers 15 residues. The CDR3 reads CAISETTGSGYGYTF. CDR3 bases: TGTGCCATCAGTGAAACGACAGGGAGTGGCTATGGCTACACCTTC.

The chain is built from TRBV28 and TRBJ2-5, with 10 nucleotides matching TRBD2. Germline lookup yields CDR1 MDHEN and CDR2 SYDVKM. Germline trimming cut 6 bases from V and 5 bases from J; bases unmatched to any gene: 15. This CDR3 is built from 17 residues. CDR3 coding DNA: TGTGCCAGCAGCCCGGGACGGGCTAGCGGGGGAATTGAGACCCAGTACTTC. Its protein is CASSPGRASGGIETQYF.

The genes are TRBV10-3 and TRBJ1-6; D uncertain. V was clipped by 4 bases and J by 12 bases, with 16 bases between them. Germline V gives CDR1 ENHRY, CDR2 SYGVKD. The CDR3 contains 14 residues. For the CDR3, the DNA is TGTGCCATCAGTGGAGACCTAGCTATTGGACCCCTCCACTTT. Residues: CAISGDLAIGPLHF.

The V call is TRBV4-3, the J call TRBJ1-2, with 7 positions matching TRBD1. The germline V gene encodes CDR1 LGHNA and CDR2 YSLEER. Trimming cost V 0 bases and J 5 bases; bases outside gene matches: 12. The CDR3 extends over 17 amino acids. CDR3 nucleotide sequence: TGCGCCAGCAGCCAAGATGATGGCCAGGTCAGGGGGTATGGCTACACCTTC. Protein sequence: CASSQDDGQVRGYGYTF.

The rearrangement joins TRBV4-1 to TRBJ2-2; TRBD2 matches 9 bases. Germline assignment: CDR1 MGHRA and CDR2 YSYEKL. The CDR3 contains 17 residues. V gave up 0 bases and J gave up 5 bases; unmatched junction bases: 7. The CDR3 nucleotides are TGCGCCAGCAGCCAAGACGGCGCAGCGGGGGGTACCGGGGAGCTGTTTTTT. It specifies CASSQDGAAGGTGELFF.

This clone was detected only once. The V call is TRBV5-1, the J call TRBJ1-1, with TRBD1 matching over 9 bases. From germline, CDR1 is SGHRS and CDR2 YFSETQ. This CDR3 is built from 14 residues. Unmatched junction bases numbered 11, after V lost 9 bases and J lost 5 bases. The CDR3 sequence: CATSVTGGLTEAFF. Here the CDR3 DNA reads TGCGCCACCTCAGTGACAGGGGGATTGACTGAAGCTTTCTTT.

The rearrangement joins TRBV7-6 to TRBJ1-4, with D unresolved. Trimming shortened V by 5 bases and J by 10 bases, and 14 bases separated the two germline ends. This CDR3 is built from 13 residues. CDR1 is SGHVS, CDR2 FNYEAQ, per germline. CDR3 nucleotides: TGTGCCAGCAGCCCTCGGGAGTCCGGAAAACTGTTTTTT. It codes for CASSPRESGKLFF.

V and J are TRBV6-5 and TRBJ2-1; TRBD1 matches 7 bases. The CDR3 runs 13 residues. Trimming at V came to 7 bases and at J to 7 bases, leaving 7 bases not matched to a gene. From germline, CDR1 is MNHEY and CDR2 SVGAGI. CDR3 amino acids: CASTGRGLNEQFF. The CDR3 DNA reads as TGTGCCAGCACGGGAAGGGGGCTGAATGAGCAGTTCTTC.

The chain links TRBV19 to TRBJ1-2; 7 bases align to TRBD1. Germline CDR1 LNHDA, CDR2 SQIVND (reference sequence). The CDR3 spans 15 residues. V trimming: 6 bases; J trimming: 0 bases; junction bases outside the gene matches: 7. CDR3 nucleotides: TGTGCCAGTAGGGCCACAGGGGCATCTAACTATGGCTACACCTTC. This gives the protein CASRATGASNYGYTF.

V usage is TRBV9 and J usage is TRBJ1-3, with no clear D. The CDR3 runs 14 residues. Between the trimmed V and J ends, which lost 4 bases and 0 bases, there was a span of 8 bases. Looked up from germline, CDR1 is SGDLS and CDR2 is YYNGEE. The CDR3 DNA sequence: TGTGCCAGCAGCCGGGAAATCTCTGGAAACACCATATATTTT. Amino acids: CASSREISGNTIYF.

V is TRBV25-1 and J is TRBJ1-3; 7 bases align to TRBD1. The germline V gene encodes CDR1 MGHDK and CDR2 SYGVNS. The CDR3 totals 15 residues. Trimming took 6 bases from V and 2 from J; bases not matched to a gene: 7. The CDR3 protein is CASSHRGVAGNTIYF. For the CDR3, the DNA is TGTGCCAGCAGCCACAGGGGTGTAGCTGGAAACACCATATATTTT.

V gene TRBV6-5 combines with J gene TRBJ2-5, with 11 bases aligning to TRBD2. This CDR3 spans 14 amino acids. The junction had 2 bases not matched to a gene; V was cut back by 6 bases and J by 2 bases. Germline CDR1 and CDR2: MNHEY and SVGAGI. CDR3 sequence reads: CASSLAGGQETQYF. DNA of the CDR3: TGTGCCAGCAGCCTAGCGGGGGGACAAGAGACCCAGTACTTC.

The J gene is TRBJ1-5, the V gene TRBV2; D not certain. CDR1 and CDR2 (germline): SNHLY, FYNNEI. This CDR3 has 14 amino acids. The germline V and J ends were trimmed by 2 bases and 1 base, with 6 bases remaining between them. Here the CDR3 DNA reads TGTGCCAGCAGTGAAATTGGCAGCAATCAGCCCCAGCATTTT. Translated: CASSEIGSNQPQHF.

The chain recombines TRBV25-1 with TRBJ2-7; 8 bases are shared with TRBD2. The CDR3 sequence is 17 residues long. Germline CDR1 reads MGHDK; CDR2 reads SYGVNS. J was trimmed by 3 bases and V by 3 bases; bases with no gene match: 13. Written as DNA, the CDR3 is TGTGCCAGCAGTGAGGTAAGGGGGGCGGGGGGCCTCTACGAGCAGTACTTC. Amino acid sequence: CASSEVRGAGGLYEQYF.

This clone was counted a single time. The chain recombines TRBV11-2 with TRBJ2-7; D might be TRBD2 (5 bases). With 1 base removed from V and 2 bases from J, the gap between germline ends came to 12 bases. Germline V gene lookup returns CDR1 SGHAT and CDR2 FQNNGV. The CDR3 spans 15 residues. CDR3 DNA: TGTGCCAGCAGCTTAGCCGGGAATAAGGCCTACGAGCAGTACTTC. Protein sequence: CASSLAGNKAYEQYF. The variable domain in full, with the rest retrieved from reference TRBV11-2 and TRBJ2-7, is EAGVAQSPRYKIIEKRQSVAFWCNPISGHATLYWYQQILGQGPKLLIQFQNNGVVDDSQLPKDRFSAERLKGVDSTLKIQPAKLEDSAVYLCASSLAGNKAYEQYFGPGTRLTVT.

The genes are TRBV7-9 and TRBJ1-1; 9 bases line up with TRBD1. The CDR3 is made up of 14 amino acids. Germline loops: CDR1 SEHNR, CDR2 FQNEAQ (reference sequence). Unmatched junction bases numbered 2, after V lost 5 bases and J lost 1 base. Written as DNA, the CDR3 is TGTGCCAGCAGCGAGACAGGGGGGAACACTGAAGCTTTCTTT. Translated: CASSETGGNTEAFF.

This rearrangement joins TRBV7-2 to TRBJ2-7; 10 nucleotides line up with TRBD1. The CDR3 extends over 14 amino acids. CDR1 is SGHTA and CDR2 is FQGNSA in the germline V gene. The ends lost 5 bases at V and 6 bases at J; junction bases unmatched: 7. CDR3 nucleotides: TGTGCCAGCAGCCCGGACAGGGGGTGGTCCGAGCAGTACTTC. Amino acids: CASSPDRGWSEQYF.

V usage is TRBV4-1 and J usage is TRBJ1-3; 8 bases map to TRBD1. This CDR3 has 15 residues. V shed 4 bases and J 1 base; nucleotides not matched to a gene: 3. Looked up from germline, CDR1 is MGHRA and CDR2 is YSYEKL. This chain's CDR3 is CASSLTGGSGNTIYF. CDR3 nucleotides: TGCGCCAGCAGCCTTACAGGGGGATCTGGAAACACCATATATTTT.

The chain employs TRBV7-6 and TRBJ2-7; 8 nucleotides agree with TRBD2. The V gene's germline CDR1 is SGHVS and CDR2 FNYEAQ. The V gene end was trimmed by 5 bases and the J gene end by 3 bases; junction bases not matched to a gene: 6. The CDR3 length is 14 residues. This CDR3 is CASSPRGGLYEQYF. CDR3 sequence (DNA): TGTGCCAGCAGCCCCCGGGGGGGTCTCTACGAGCAGTACTTC.

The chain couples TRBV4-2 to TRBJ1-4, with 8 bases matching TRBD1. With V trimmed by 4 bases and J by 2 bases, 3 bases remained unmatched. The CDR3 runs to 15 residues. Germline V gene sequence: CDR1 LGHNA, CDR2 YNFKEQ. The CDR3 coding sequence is TGTGCCAGCAGCCCTCGGACAGGGACTAATGAAAAACTGTTTTTT. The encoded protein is CASSPRTGTNEKLFF.

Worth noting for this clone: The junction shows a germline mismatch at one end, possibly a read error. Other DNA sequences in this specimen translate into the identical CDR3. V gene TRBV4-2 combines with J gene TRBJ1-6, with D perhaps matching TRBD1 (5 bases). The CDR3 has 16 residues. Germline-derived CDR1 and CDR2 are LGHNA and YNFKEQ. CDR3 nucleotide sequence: TGTGCCAGCAGCCAAGAAGTGGCAGGGTATAATTCCCCCCTCCACTTT. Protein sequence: CASSQEVAGYNSPLHF.

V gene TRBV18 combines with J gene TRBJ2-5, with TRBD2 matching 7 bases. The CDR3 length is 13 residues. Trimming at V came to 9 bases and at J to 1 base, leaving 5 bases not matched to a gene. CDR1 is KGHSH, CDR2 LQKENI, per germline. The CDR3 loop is CASQGGGQETQYF. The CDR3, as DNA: TGTGCCAGTCAGGGCGGGGGCCAAGAGACCCAGTACTTC.

The CDR3 spells CASSPGPSKNQPQHF. CDR3 bases: TGTGCCAGCAGCCCTGGGCCATCAAAAAATCAGCCCCAGCATTTT. The rearrangement uses TRBV5-5 and TRBJ1-5; D is undetermined. This CDR3 is built from 15 residues. Looked up from germline, CDR1 is SGHKS and CDR2 is YYEKEE (reference sequence). V lost 4 bases, J lost 4 bases, and 15 bases lay in between.

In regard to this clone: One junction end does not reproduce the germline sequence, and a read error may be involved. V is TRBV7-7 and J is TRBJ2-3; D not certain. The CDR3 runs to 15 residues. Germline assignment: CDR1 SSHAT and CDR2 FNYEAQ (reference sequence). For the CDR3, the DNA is TGTGCTAGCAGCCTGACTCCGACCTTCACAGATACGCAGTATTTT. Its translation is CASSLTPTFTDTQYF. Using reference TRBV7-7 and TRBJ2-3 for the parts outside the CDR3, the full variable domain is GAGVSQSPRYKVTKRGQDVTLRCDPISSHATLYWYQQALGQGPEFLTYFNYEAQPDKSGLPSDRFSAERPEGSISTLTIQRTEQRDSAMYRCASSLTPTFTDTQYFGPGTRLTVL.

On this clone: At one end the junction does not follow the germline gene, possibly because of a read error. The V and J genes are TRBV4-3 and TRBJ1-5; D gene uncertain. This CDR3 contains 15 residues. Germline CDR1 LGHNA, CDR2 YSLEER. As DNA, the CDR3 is TGCGCCAGCCGCCAAAGGAACAGTCCCAATCAGCCCCAGCATTTT. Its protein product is CASRQRNSPNQPQHF.

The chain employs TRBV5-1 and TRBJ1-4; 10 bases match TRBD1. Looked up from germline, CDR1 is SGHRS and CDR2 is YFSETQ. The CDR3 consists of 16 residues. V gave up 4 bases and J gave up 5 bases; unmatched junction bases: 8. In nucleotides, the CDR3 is TGCGCCAGCAGCCGACAGGGGGCTTCCCTGAATGAAAAACTGTTTTTT. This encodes CASSRQGASLNEKLFF. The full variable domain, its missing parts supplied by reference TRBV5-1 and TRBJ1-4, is KAGVTQTPRYLIKTRGQQVTLSCSPISGHRSVSWYQQTPGQGLQFLFEYFSETQRNKGNFPGRFSGRQFSNSRSEMNVSTLELGDSALYLCASSRQGASLNEKLFFGSGTQLSVL.

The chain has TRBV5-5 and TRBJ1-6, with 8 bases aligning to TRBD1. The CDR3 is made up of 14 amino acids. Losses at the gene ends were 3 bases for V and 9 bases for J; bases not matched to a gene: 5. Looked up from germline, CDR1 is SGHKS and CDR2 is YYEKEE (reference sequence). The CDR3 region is CASSSGTGASPLHF. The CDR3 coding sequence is TGTGCCAGCAGCTCCGGGACAGGAGCTTCACCCCTCCACTTT.

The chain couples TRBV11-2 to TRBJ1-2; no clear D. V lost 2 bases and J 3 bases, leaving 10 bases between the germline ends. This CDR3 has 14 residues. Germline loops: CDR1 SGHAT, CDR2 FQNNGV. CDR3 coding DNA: TGTGCCAGCAGCTTAAGTGGGAGGGACTATGGCTACACCTTC. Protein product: CASSLSGRDYGYTF.

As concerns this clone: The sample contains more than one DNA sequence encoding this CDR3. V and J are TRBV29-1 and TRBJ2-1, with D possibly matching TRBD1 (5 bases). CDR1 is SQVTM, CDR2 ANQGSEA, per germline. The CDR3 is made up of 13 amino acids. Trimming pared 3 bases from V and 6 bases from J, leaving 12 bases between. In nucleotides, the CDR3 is TGCAGCGTTGAGGGGCTAGAATTCAATGAGCAGTTCTTC. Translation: CSVEGLEFNEQFF.